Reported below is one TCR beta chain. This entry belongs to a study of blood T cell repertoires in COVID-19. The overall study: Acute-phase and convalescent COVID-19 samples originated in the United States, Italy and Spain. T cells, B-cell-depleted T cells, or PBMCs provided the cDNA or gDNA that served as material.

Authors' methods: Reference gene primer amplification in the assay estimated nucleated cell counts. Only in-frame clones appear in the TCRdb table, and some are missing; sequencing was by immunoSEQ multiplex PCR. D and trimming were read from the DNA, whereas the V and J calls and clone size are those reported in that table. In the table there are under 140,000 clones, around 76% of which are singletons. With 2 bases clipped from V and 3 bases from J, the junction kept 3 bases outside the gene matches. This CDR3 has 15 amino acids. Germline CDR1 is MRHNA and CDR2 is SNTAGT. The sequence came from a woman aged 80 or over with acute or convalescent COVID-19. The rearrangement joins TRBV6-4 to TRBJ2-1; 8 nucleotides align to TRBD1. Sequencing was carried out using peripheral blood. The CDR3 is CASSDGGQGYNEQFF. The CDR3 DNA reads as TGTGCCAGCAGTGACGGTGGACAGGGCTACAATGAGCAGTTCTTC.